This is a list of T cell receptor beta chains from one sample in a study of blood T cell repertoires in COVID-19. TCRdb's copy holds only in-frame clones and misses some; the assay was immunoSEQ multiplex PCR. Here the sample spans 130,000 or so clones, roughly 88% being singletons. Sequencing was carried out using peripheral blood. The receptors were sampled from a man in his fifties or sixties with acute or convalescent COVID-19. Both conserved end residues are part of each CDR3. A D gene is named only where the DNA matches it firmly. Expanded clones are given a class, and other clones once, few, many or no size at all.

v_gene	d_gene	abundance	j_gene	CDR3nt	CDR3aa
TRBV29-1	.	.	TRBJ2-1	TGCAGCGTTCACCTACAGAGCTCCTACAATGAGCAGTTCTTC	CSVHLQSSYNEQFF
TRBV9	TRBD2	.	TRBJ2-2	TGTGCCAGCACCGGACTAGAGGGGCTGTCCACCGGGGAGCTGTTTTTT	CASTGLEGLSTGELFF
TRBV18	TRBD2	.	TRBJ2-1	TGTGCCAGCTCACCGCTGGGGGAGGGCCGATACAATGAGCAGTTCTTC	CASSPLGEGRYNEQFF
TRBV19	.	.	TRBJ1-5	TGTGCCAGTAACCCTCGGGGGGGCGGTAATCAGCCCCAGCATTTT	CASNPRGGGNQPQHF
TRBV24-1	TRBD2	once	TRBJ2-3	TGTGCCACCAGTGTTCTAGCGGGACAATCACCCGGGAGCACAGATACGCAGTATTTT	CATSVLAGQSPGSTDTQYF
TRBV11-2	TRBD2	.	TRBJ2-7	TGTGCCAGCAACAGGGGACTAGCGGGAGTGGATTACGAGCAGTACTTC	CASNRGLAGVDYEQYF
TRBV6-4	TRBD2	few	TRBJ2-2	TGTGCCAGCAGAACTGTAGCGGGAGTAATGACCGGGGAGCTGTTTTTT	CASRTVAGVMTGELFF
TRBV2	.	.	TRBJ2-3	TGTGCCAGCGGGGATCGCGGGAGCACAGATACGCAGTATTTT	CASGDRGSTDTQYF
TRBV19	.	.	TRBJ1-3	TGTGCCAGTAGTATACCGGGACTTCGCTCTGGAAACACCATATATTTT	CASSIPGLRSGNTIYF
TRBV5-1	TRBD2	.	TRBJ2-7	TGCGCCAGCAGCCGGGAGGGCTACGAGCAGTACTTC	CASSREGYEQYF
TRBV18	.	.	TRBJ1-5	TGTGCCAGCTCCCCCACCGGGGTTGGGGGCAATCAGCCCCAGCATTTT	CASSPTGVGGNQPQHF
TRBV6-2/TRBV6-3	.	.	TRBJ2-7	TGTGCCAGCAGTCAAGGACTTGGCAAGAGCTCCTACGAGCAGTACTTC	CASSQGLGKSSYEQYF
TRBV6-4	.	.	TRBJ2-7	TGTGCCAGCAGTAACTTGGACAGCTACGAGCAGTACTTC	CASSNLDSYEQYF
TRBV10-3	.	.	TRBJ2-5	TGTGCCATCAGTGACTCAGGGGCGGAGACCCAGTACTTC	CAISDSGAETQYF
TRBV19	.	.	TRBJ1-6	TGTGCCAGTAGTATGGAGAGGCCGTCGAGCTCCTATAATTCACCCCTCCACTTT	CASSMERPSSSYNSPLHF
TRBV12-3/TRBV12-4	.	once	TRBJ1-2	TGTGCCAGCGCTGAACCAGGGCTGGGTGGCTACACCTTC	CASAEPGLGGYTF